Listed here are 8 T cell receptor beta chains from one sample, sequenced in a study of cytotoxic CD8 clonotypes in ibrutinib-treated CLL. Profiling relied on immunoSEQ multiplex PCR, and the TCRdb table lists in-frame clones only, not all of them. The table records approximately 29,000 clones, approximately 60% of them present only once. Sequenced here: PBMCs, sampled before ibrutinib treatment. All receptors derive from a human donor with chronic lymphocytic leukemia.

This clone was recorded a few times. The rearrangement joins TRBV5-1 to TRBJ2-7, with 10 positions matching TRBD2. CDR3 size: 16 residues. With V trimmed by 4 bases and J by 6 bases, 13 bases remained unmatched. CDR1 is SGHRS, CDR2 YFSETQ, per germline. For the CDR3, the DNA is TGCGCCAGCAGCAGTAATCCCGGGACTAGCGATCTCGAGCAGTACTTC. This sequence encodes CASSSNPGTSDLEQYF.

V is TRBV7-9 and J is TRBJ2-3; D is unresolved. This CDR3 has 16 residues. V was clipped by 1 base and J by 1 base, with 12 bases between them. Germline CDR1 and CDR2: SEHNR and FQNEAQ (reference sequence). CDR3 in amino acids: CASSLVGLVGTDTQYF. DNA of the CDR3: TGTGCCAGCAGCTTAGTTGGCCTAGTAGGCACAGATACGCAGTATTTT.

A note on this clone: Germline and junction disagree at one end, which may indicate a read error. CDR3 bases: TGTGCTAGTGGTTTGCCCGAGTCCTTT. Its translation: CASGLPESF. The gene calls are TRBV12-5 and TRBJ1-1, with D unclear. The length of the CDR3 is 9 residues. CDR1 is LGHNT and CDR2 is FRNRAP in the germline V gene.

J is TRBJ1-3 and V is TRBV19; unclear D gene. The ends were cut back, 7 bases at V and 0 bases at J, with 10 bases in the middle. The CDR3 runs 14 residues. In germline, CDR1 is LNHDA, CDR2 SQIVND (reference sequence). The CDR3 region is CASTPWSSGNTIYF. The DNA of the CDR3 is TGTGCCAGTACCCCATGGAGCTCTGGAAACACCATATATTTT.

The CDR3 sequence is CASSPVTGGKNTEAFF. The DNA of the CDR3 is TGTGCCAGCTCACCCGTAACGGGCGGAAAGAACACTGAAGCTTTCTTT. The genes are TRBV18 and TRBJ1-1; the D is unclear. Germline-derived CDR1 and CDR2 are KGHSH and LQKENI. Deletions cut 3 bases from V and 1 base from J, with 15 bases between. This CDR3 has 16 amino acids.

The chain has TRBV10-3 and TRBJ1-2; D call uncertain. CDR1 and CDR2 (germline): ENHRY, SYGVKD. Trimming pared 0 bases from V and 5 bases from J, leaving 10 bases between. CDR3 size: 14 residues. CDR3 loop: CAISESVFLYGYTF. The CDR3 nucleotides read TGTGCCATCAGTGAGTCTGTCTTCTTATATGGCTACACCTTC.

This chain uses TRBV7-8 with TRBJ2-5, with a possible D match to TRBD1 (5 bases). V dropped 7 bases and J dropped 7 bases, with 22 bases sitting between them. CDR1 and CDR2 from the germline V gene are SGHVS and FQNEAQ. CDR3 length: 15 amino acids. CDR3 sequence: CASNRARGGRATQYF. The CDR3 region has the DNA TGTGCCAGCAACCGGGCTAGGGGTGGTCGGGCGACCCAGTACTTC.

This sequence joins TRBV6-5 and TRBJ2-2; possible D gene TRBD1, 5 bases. CDR3 length: 15 amino acids. V shed 6 bases and J shed 1 base, with 12 bases lying between them. Germline V gene sequence: CDR1 MNHEY, CDR2 SVGAGI. The CDR3 DNA is TGTGCCAGCAGGATTTTTAGGGGGAACACCGGGGAGCTGTTTTTT. It specifies CASRIFRGNTGELFF.